What follows describes a single TCR beta chain. What it binds is unknown. These data belong to a study of T cell responses to AZD1222 COVID-19 vaccine. Study overall: The analysis combined second doses at about 4 or about 12 weeks.

Study results and limitations: Donors were chiefly white British, with a greater number of females, and clonal diversity was perhaps underestimated. Only five to seven AZD1222 recipients tested seropositive at baseline. Nearly half of spike-specific TCRs reportedly target unmutated variant regions.

Only in-frame clones appear in the TCRdb table, and some are missing; sequencing was by immunoSEQ multiplex PCR. The data contain about 110,000 clones, about nine tenths of them singletons. Germline lookup yields CDR1 SNHLY and CDR2 FYNNEI. With 6 bases clipped from V and 7 bases from J, the junction kept 5 bases outside the gene matches. CDR3 length equals 14 residues. Sequencing used peripheral blood, obtained on day 0 of AZD1222 vaccination. The chain uses TRBV2 and TRBJ2-1; TRBD2 matches 11 bases. The clonotype originates from an adult in good health. The CDR3 bases are TGTGCCAGCAGGGGGACTAGCGGTTGGAATGAGCAGTTCTTC. Translated: CASRGTSGWNEQFF.